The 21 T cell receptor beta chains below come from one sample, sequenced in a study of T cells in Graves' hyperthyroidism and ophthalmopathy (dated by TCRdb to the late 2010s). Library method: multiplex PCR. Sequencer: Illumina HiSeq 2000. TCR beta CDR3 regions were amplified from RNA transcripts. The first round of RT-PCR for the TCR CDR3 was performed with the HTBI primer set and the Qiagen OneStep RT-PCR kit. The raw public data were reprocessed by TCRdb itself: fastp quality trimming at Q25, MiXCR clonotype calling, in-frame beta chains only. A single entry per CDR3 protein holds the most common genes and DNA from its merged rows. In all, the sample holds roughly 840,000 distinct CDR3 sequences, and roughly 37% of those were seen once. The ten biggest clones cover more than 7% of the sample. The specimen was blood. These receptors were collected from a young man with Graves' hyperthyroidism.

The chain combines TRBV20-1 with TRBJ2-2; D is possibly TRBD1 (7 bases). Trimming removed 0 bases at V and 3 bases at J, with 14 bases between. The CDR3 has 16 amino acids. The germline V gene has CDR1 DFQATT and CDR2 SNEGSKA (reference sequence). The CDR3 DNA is TGCAGTGCTAGAGATCGGAGGGGGCTTGACACCGGGGAGCTGTTTTTT. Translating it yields CSARDRRGLDTGELFF.

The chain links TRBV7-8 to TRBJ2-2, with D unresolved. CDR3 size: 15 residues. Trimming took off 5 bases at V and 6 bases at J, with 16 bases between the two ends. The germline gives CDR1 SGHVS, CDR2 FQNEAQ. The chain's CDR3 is CASSPGRVIAGELFF. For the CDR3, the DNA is TGTGCCAGCAGCCCCGGACGGGTTATAGCCGGGGAGCTGTTTTTT. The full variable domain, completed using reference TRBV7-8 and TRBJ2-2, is GAGVSQSPRYKVAKRGQDVALRCDPISGHVSLFWYQQALGQGPEFLTYFQNEAQLDKSGLPSDRFFAERPEGSVSTLKIQRTQQEDSAVYLCASSPGRVIAGELFFGEGSRLTVL.

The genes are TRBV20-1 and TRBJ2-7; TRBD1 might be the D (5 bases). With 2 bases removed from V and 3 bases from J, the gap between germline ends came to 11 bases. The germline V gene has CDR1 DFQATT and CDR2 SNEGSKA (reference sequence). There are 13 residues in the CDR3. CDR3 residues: CSARQGMGYEQYF. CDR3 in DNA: TGCAGTGCTAGACAGGGTATGGGCTACGAGCAGTACTTC.

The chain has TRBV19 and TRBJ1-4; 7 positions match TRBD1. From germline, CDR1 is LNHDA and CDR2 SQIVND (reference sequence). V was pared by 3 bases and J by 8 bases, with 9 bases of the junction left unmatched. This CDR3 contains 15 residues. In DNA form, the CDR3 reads TGTGCCAGTAGTATCGAGGGGGCTACCGAAGAAAAACTGTTTTTT. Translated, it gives CASSIEGATEEKLFF. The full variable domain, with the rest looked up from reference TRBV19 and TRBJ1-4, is DGGITQSPKYLFRKEGQNVTLSCEQNLNHDAMYWYRQDPGQGLRLIYYSQIVNDFQKGDIAEGYSVSREKKESFPLTVTSAQKNPTAFYLCASSIEGATEEKLFFGSGTQLSVL.

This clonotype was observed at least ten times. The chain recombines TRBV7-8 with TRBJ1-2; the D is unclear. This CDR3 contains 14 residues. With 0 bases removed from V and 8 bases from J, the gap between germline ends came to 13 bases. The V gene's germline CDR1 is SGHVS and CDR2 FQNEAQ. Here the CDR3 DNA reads TGTGCCAGCAGCTTAGCGGGTGGAGGGAACGGCTACACCTTC. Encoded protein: CASSLAGGGNGYTF.

CDR3 amino acids: CASSQTRPEQYF. Here the CDR3 DNA reads TGTGCCAGCAGCCAGACTCGTCCCGAGCAGTACTTC. This chain connects TRBV7-2 to TRBJ2-7; D is uncertain. The CDR3 is made up of 12 amino acids. Germline V gene data show CDR1 as SGHTA and CDR2 as FQGNSA. V was pared by 5 bases and J by 6 bases, with 11 bases between.

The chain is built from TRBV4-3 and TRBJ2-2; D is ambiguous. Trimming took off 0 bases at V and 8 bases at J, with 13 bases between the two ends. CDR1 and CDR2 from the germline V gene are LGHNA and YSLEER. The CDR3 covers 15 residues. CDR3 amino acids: CASSQERGLWGELFF. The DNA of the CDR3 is TGCGCCAGCAGCCAAGAGAGAGGCCTTTGGGGGGAGCTGTTTTTT.

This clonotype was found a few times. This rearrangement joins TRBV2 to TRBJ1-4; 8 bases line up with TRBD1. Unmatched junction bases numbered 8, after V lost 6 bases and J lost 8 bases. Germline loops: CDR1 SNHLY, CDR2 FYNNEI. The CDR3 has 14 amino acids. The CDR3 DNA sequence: TGTGCCAGCAGCCATGGACAGGGACGGGAAAAACTGTTTTTT. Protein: CASSHGQGREKLFF.

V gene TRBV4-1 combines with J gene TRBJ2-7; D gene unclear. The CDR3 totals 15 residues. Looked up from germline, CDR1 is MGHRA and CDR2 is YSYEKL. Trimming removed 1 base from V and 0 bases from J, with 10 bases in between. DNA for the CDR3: TGCGCCAGCAGCCAAGTTGTGAGTCACTCCTACGAGCAGTACTTC. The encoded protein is CASSQVVSHSYEQYF.

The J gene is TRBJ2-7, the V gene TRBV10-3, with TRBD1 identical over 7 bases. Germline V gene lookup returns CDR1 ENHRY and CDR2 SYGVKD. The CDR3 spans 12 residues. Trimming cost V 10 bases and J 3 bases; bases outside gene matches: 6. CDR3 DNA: TGTGCCACCACGGGACAGAGCTACGAGCAGTACTTC. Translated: CATTGQSYEQYF.

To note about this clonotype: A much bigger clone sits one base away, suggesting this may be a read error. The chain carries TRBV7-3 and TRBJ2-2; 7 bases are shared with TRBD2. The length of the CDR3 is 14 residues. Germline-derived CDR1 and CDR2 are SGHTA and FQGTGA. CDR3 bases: TGTGCCAGCAGGCCTAGCGGAAACACCGGGGAGCTGTCTTTT. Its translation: CASRPSGNTGELSF.

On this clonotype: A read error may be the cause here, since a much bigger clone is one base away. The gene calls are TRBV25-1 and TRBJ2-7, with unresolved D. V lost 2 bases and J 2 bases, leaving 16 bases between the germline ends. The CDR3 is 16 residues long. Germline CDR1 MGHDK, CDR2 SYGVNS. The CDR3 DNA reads TGTGCCAGCAGTGAAGTCGACATAGGGAACCCCTACGAGCAGTACTTC. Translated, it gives CASSEVDIGNPYEQYF.

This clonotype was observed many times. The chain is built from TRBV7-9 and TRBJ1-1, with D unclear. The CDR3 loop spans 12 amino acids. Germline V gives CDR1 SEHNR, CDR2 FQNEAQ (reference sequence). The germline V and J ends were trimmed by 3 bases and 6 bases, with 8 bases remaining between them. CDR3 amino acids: CASSFLIPEAFF. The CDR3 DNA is TGTGCCAGCAGCTTCCTGATTCCTGAAGCTTTCTTT.

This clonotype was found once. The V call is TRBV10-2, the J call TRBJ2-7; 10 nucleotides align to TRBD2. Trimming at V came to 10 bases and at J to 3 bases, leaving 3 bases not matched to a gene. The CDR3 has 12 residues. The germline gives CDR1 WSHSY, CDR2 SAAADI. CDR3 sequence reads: CATASGSYEQYF. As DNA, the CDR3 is TGCGCCACCGCTAGCGGGAGCTACGAGCAGTACTTC.

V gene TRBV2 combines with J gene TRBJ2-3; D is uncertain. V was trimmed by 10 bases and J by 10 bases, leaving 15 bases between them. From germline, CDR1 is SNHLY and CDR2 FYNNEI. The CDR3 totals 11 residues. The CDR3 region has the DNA TGTGCCACCCAAGGTCAGGAGTCGCAGTATTTT. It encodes CATQGQESQYF.

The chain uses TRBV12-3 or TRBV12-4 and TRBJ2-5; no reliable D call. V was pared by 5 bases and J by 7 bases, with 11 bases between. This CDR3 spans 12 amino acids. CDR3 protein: CASSEYERTQYF. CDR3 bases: TGTGCCAGCAGTGAATACGAGAGGACCCAGTACTTC.

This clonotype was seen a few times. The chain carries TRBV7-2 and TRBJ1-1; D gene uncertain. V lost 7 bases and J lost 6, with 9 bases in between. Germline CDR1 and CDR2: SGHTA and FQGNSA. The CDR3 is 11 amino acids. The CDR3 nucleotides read TGTGCCAGCACAGCTAACGCTGAAGCTTTCTTT. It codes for CASTANAEAFF.

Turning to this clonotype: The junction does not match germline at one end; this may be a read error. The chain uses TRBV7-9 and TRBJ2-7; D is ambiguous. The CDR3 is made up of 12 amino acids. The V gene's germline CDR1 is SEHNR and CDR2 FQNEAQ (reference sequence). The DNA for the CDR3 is TGTGCCAGCAGCTCCCCCTCCTGCGAGCAGTACTTC. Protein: CASSSPSCEQYF.

CDR3 DNA sequence: TGCGCCAGCAGCGCAGACCGGAATGCCTACACCTTC. Translated, it gives CASSADRNAYTF. This chain joins TRBV5-1 and TRBJ1-2; D call uncertain. Germline V gene sequence: CDR1 SGHRS, CDR2 YFSETQ. The CDR3 runs 12 residues. The ends were cut back, 4 bases at V and 10 bases at J, with 14 bases in the middle.

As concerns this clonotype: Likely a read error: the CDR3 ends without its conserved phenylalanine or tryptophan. CDR3 amino acids: CASRFSGNSPLHL. The CDR3 DNA reads TGTGCCAGTCGTTTTTCGGGAAATTCACCCCTCCACCTT. The V gene is TRBV6-6, the J gene TRBJ1-6; no clear D. The V gene lost 9 bases and the J gene lost 7 bases, with 13 bases spanning the gap. Looked up from germline, CDR1 is MNHNY and CDR2 is SVGAGI (reference sequence). The CDR3 totals 13 residues.

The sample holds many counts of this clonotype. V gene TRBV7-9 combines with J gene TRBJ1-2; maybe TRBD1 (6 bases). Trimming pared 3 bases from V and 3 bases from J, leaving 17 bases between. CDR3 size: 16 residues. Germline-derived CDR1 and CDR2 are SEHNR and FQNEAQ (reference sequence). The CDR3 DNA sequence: TGTGCCAGCAGCTTGACCTCCAAACAGGGCTACTATGGCTACACCTTC. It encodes CASSLTSKQGYYGYTF.